The source of this T cell receptor beta chain is a study of T-cell reconstitution after alpha-beta-depleted transplantation in children. Germline CDR1 and CDR2: MGHRA and YSYEKL. V lost 0 bases and J lost 5, with 10 bases in between. The CDR3 runs to 14 residues. Unique molecular identifiers featured in how the TCRbeta library was prepared. MiXCR, run by TCRdb on the PCR reads, gives a single entry per CDR3 protein. The table includes some 290,000 distinct CDR3 sequences, nearly 10% detected once. The sample was PBMCs from the stem cell graft donor, taken from the stem cell graft. The chain has TRBV4-1 and TRBJ2-5; perhaps TRBD2 as D (5 bases). This TCR derives from a human donor who donated a stem cell graft to a child with SCID. CDR3: CASSQDEGLETQYF. DNA of the CDR3: TGCGCCAGCAGCCAAGATGAGGGCCTGGAGACCCAGTACTTC.